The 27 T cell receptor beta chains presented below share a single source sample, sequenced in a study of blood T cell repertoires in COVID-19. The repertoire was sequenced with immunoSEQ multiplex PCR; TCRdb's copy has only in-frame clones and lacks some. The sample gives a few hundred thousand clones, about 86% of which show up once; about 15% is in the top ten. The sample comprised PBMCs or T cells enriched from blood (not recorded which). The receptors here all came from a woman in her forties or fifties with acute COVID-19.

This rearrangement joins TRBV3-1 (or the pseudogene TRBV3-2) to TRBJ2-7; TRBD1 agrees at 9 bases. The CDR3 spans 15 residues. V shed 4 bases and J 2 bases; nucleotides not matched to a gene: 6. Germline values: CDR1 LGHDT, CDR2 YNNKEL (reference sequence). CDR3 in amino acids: CASSRTGGGPYEQYF. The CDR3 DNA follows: TGTGCCAGCAGCCGAACAGGGGGCGGCCCCTACGAGCAGTACTTC.

Here the CDR3 reads CASIRGGLGEKLFF. Written as DNA, the CDR3 is TGTGCCAGCATTCGTGGGGGCTTGGGTGAAAAACTGTTTTTT. J is TRBJ1-4 and V is TRBV28; TRBD1 might be the D (6 bases). With 7 bases removed from V and 7 bases from J, the gap between germline ends came to 16 bases. Germline CDR1 reads MDHEN; CDR2 reads SYDVKM. This CDR3 has 14 amino acids. Drawing the rest from reference TRBV28 and TRBJ1-4, the complete variable domain is DVKVTQSSRYLVKRTGEKVFLECVQDMDHENMFWYRQDPGLGLRLIYFSYDVKMKEKGDIPEGYSVSREKKERFSLILESASTNQTSMYLCASIRGGLGEKLFFGSGTQLSVL.

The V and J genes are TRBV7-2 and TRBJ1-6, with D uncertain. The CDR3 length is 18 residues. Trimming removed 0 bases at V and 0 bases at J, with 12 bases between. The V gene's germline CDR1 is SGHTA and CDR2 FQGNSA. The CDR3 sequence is CASSLALRLSSYNSPLHF. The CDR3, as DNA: TGTGCCAGCAGCTTAGCGTTGAGGCTAAGCTCCTATAATTCACCCCTCCACTTT.

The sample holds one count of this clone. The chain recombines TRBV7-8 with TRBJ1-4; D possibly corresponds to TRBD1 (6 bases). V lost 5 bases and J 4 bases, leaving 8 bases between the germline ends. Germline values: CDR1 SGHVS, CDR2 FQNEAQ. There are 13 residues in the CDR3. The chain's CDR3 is CASSQGLNEKLFF. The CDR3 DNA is TGTGCCAGCAGCCAGGGGCTTAATGAAAAACTGTTTTTT.

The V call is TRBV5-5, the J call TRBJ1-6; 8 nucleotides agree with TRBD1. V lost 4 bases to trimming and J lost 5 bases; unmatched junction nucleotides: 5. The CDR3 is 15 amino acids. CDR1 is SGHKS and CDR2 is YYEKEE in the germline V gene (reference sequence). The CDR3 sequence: CASSLMTGDNSPLHF. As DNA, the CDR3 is TGTGCCAGCAGCCTAATGACAGGGGATAATTCACCCCTCCACTTT.

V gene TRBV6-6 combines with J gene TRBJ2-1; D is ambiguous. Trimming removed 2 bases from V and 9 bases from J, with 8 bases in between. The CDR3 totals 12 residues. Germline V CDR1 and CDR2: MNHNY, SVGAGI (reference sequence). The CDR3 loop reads CASSYVGSEQFF. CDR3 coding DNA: TGTGCCAGCAGTTACGTTGGTAGTGAGCAGTTCTTC.

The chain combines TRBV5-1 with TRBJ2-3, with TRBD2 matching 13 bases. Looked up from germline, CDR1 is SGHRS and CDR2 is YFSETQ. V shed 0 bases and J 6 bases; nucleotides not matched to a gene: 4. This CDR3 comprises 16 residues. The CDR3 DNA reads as TGCGCCAGCAGCTTGGGGACTAGCGGGAGAGGGGATACGCAGTATTTT. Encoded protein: CASSLGTSGRGDTQYF.

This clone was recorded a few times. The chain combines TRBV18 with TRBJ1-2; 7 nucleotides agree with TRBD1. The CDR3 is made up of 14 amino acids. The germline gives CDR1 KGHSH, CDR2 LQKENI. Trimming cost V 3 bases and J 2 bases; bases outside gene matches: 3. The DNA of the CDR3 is TGTGCCAGCTCACCCGGGACAGAAAACTATGGCTACACCTTC. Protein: CASSPGTENYGYTF. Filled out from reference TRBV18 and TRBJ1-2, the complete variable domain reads NAGVMQNPRHLVRRRGQEARLRCSPMKGHSHVYWYRQLPEEGLKFMVYLQKENIIDESGMPKERFSAEFPKEGPSILRIQQVVRGDSAAYFCASSPGTENYGYTFGSGTRLTVV.

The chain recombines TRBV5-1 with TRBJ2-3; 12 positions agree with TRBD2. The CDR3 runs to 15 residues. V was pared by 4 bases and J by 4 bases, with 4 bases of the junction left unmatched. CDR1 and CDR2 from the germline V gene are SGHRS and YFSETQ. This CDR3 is CASSKTSGSSDTQYF. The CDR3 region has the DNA TGCGCCAGCAGCAAGACTAGCGGGAGTTCAGATACGCAGTATTTT.

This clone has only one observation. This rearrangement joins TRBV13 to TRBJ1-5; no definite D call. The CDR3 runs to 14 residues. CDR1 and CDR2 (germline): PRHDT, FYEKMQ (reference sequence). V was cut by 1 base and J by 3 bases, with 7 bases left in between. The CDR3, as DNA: TGTGCCAGCAGCTTAGAGCCGGTCAATCAGCCCCAGCATTTT. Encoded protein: CASSLEPVNQPQHF.

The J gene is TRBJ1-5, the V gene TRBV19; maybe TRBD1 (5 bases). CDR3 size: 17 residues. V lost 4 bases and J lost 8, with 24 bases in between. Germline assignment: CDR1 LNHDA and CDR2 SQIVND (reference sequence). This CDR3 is CASSTTPYRSQIKPQHF. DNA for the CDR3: TGTGCCAGTAGTACCACCCCCTACAGGTCGCAAATCAAGCCCCAGCATTTT.

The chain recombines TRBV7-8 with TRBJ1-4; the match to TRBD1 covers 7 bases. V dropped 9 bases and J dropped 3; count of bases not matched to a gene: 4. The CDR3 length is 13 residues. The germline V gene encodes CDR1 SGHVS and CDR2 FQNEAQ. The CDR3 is CASLGQSNEKLFF. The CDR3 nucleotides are TGTGCCAGTCTGGGACAGTCTAATGAAAAACTGTTTTTT.

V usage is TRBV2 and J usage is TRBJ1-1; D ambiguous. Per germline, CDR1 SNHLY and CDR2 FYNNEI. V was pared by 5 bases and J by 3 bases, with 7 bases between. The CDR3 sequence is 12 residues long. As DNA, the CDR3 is TGTGCCAGCAGTACGAGGGACACTGAAGCTTTCTTT. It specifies CASSTRDTEAFF.

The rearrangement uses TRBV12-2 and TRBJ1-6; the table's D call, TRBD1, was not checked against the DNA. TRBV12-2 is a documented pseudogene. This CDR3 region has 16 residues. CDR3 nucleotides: TGTGCAAGTCGCTTATGCAGTACGACCTATAATTCACCCCTCCACTTT. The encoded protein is CASRLCSTTYNSPLHF.

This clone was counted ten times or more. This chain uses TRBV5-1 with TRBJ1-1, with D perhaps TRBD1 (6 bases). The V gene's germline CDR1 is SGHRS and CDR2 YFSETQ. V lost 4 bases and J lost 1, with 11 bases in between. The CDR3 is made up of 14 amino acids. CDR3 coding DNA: TGCGCCAGCAGCCGTGGGGGCAGGAACACTGAAGCTTTCTTT. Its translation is CASSRGGRNTEAFF.

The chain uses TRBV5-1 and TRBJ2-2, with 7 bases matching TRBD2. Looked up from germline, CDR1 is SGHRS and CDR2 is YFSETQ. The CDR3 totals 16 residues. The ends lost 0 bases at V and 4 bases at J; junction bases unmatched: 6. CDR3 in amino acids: CASSLVSGGVTGELFF. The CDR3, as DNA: TGCGCCAGCAGCTTGGTATCGGGGGGAGTCACCGGGGAGCTGTTTTTT. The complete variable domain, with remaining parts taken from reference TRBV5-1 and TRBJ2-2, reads KAGVTQTPRYLIKTRGQQVTLSCSPISGHRSVSWYQQTPGQGLQFLFEYFSETQRNKGNFPGRFSGRQFSNSRSEMNVSTLELGDSALYLCASSLVSGGVTGELFFGEGSRLTVL.

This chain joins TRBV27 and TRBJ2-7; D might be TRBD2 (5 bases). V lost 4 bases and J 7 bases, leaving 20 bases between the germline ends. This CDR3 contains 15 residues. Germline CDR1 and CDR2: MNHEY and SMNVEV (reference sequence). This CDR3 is CASSYVHFSSGEQYF. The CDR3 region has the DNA TGTGCCAGCAGTTACGTGCACTTTTCTTCGGGGGAGCAGTACTTC.

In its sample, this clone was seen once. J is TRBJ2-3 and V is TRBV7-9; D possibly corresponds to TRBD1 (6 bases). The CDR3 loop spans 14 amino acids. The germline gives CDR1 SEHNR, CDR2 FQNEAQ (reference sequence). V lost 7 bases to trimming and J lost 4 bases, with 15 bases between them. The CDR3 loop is CASTYYRDADTQYF. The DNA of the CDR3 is TGTGCCAGCACCTACTACAGGGACGCAGATACGCAGTATTTT. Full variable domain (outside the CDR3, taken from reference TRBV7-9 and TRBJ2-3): DTGVSQNPRHKITKRGQNVTFRCDPISEHNRLYWYRQTLGQGPEFLTYFQNEAQLEKSRLLSDRFSAERPKGSFSTLEIQRTEQGDSAMYLCASTYYRDADTQYFGPGTRLTVL.

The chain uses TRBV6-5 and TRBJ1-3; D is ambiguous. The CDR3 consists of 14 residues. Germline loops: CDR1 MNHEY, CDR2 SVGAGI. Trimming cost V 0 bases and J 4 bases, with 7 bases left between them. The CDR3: CASSYSTKGNTIYF. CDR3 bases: TGTGCCAGCAGTTACTCGACAAAAGGAAACACCATATATTTT.

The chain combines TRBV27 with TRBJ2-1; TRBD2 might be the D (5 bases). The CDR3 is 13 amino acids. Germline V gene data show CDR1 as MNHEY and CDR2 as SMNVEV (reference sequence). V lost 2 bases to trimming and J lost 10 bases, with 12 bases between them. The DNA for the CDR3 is TGTGCCAGCAGTTTAGGCCCGACGGGGGAGCAGTTCTTC. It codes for CASSLGPTGEQFF.

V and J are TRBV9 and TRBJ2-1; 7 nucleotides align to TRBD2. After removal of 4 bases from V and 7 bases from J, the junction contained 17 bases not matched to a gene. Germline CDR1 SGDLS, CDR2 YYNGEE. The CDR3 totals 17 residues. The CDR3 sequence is CASSLLGGSGLNNEQFF. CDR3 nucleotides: TGTGCCAGCAGCCTTCTTGGGGGTAGCGGGTTGAATAATGAGCAGTTCTTC.

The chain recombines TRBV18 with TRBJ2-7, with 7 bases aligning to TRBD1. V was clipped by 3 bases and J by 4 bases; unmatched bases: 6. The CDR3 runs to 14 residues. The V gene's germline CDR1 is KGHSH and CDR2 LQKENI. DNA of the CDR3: TGTGCCAGCTCACCGGGACAGCGGAGGTACGAGCAGTACTTC. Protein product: CASSPGQRRYEQYF.

Here the CDR3 reads CASSPRTTLDYGYTF. In DNA, the CDR3 is TGTGCCAGTAGTCCCCGGACAACGTTGGACTATGGCTACACCTTC. The rearrangement links TRBV19 to TRBJ1-2; possibly TRBD1 for D (5 bases). The V and J ends lost 5 bases and 3 bases respectively, with 16 bases between them. The CDR3 runs to 15 residues. CDR1 is LNHDA and CDR2 is SQIVND in the germline V gene (reference sequence).

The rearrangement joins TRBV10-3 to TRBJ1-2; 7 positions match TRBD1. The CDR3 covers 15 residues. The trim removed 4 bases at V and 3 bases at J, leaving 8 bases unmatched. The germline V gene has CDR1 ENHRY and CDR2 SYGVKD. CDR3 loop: CAISGGQALDYGYTF. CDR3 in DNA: TGTGCCATCAGTGGCGGACAGGCGTTGGACTATGGCTACACCTTC.

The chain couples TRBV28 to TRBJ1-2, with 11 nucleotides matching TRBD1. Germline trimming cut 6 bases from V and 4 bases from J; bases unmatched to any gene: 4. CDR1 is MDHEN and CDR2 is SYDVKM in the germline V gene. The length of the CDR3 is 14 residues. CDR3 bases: TGTGCCAGCAGCCCCGGGACAGGGGGCTATGGCTACACCTTC. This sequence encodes CASSPGTGGYGYTF.

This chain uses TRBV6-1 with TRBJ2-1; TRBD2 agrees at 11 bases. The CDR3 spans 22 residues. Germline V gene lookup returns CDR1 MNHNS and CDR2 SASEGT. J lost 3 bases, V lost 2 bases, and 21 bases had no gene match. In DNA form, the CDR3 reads TGTGCCAGCAGTGAATCTCGACACGGACTAGCGGGTCTCGGGGGGCTCTACAATGAGCAGTTCTTC. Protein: CASSESRHGLAGLGGLYNEQFF.

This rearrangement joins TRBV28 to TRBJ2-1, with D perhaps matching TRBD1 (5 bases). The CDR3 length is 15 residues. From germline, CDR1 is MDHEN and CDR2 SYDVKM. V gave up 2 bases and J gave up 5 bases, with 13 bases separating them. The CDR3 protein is CASSLQGRGHNEQFF. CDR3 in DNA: TGTGCCAGCAGTTTACAGGGTAGAGGTCACAATGAGCAGTTCTTC.